The clone carrying this T cell receptor (beta chain) was observed once. As yet, its antigen is unknown. V lost 0 bases and J lost 8; bases outside the gene matches: 4. CDR1 is SGHNT and CDR2 is YENEEA in the germline V gene. This CDR3 region has 15 residues. This sample stems from a study of glioma-infiltrating T cells after dendritic cell vaccination. Study details: Patients received autologous tumor lysate-pulsed dendritic cell vaccination between about 2002 and 2013. Notes on the study in general: Longer survival after dendritic cell vaccination followed higher pretreatment TIL content. Survival was not directly related to TCR clonality in these patients.

Primers: 60 V beta forward and 13 J beta reverse. Some clones are missing from TCRdb's copy, which holds only in-frame ones; the method was immunoSEQ multiplex PCR. Of 25,000 to 35,000 clones detected, 90% appear once; the ten largest clones hold around 2.2%. This receptor was obtained from a human donor with glioblastoma. The sequencing used blood, collected before dendritic cell vaccination. V and J are TRBV11-3 and TRBJ2-1; 10 nucleotides align to TRBD2. The CDR3 spells CASSLEAGGPYEQFF. The CDR3 coding sequence is TGTGCCAGCAGCTTAGAAGCGGGGGGGCCTTATGAGCAGTTCTTC.